This TCR beta chain was captured in a study of blood T cell repertoires in COVID-19 (dated by TCRdb to the early 2020s). Study-wide context: Recovered participants in ImmuneRACE Cohort 3 were defined by two consecutive negative NP/OP PCR tests, clearance by a healthcare professional, or resolution of symptoms. Samples from collaborators originated in the United States, Italy and Spain and spanned both the acute and convalescent phases of COVID-19. The material from the prospective study consisted of cDNA or gDNA derived from T cells, B-cell-depleted T cells, or PBMCs. The dataset comprised deeply sampled blood TCRbeta repertoires from subjects exposed to, actively infected with, or recovered from COVID-19. The repertoires were released in a freely available public database intended as a resource for research on the immune response to SARS-CoV-2. The samples were drawn from the first 160 participants of the ongoing ImmuneRACE study and from 1,254 subjects provided by 6 global collaborators. Nearly every sample came with metadata listing a de-identified subject ID, COVID-19 status, age in years and sex. HLA class I and class II types, where available, came from metadata supplied by the sample provider rather than from assay-based typing.

The immunoSEQ Assay, a bias-controlled multiplex PCR, was used to amplify TCRbeta CDR3 regions from genomic DNA. The authors' pipeline ran thus. The number of nucleated cells in each sample was estimated by amplification of reference gene primers within the assay. To quantify the absolute abundance of each unique TCRbeta CDR3 rearrangement, sequence reads were collapsed and filtered. For each sample, productive Simpson clonality was calculated as the square root of Simpson's diversity index over productive rearrangements. What TCRdb holds here is the immuneACCESS table cut down to in-frame rearrangements. Part of the clones is not present; checked against another copy, under half of the missing clones reflect an unresolved V gene, and the others are unexplained. V, J and clone size are taken as reported in that table, and D and trimming were inferred from the DNA itself. In all, the sample holds hundreds of thousands of clones, and more than 75% of those were seen once. The ten top clones hold around 2% of the sample.

On this clone itself: Its antigen specificity is not known. It has no much larger one-base neighbor in the sample; base qualities were not kept.

Overall study results and their limits: The quantity of clinical and demographic metadata differed by source and by participant and was supplied without curation.

Participants in the prospective study were aged roughly 18 to 89 years, lived in approximately 26 United States geographic areas, and enrolled through a virtual design. In the prospective study, cohorts were assigned on the basis of participant-reported clinical history obtained from a screening survey and a study questionnaire. In the prospective study, mobile phlebotomists collected whole blood, serum and a nasopharyngeal or oropharyngeal swab from each participant. Participants in the prospective study had the option to provide additional blood draws and questionnaires over an approximately 2-month period. Prospective study blood samples were shipped either frozen or at room temperature before DNA extraction. Sequenced input: PBMCs or T cells enriched from blood (not recorded which). This TCR derives from a woman aged 55 to 70 in a cohort exposed to, infected with or recovered from COVID-19 (not recorded which).

The DNA is TGTGCCAGCAGTTCAACGGGACTTCTGAAAGAGACCCAGTACTTC. Its translation is CASSSTGLLKETQYF. The chain was built from TRBV28 and TRBJ2-5; the D gene is possibly TRBD2, with 6 bases matching. From the cysteine through the phenylalanine, the CDR3 covers 15 amino acids. Here the CDR3 DNA is all that survives: 45 bases in frame from base 1. The trim is 4 bases for V and 3 bases for J, with a gap of 15 bases between the germline ends. CDR1 and CDR2 are read off the germline V gene as MDHEN and SYDVKM.